This TCR beta chain was identified in a study of T cell responses to AZD1222 COVID-19 vaccine. General study findings and limits: Vaccination with two AZD1222 doses was followed by a rise in Spike-specific TCR breadth and depth. Only five or six AZD1222 recipients were seropositive at baseline.

Worth noting for this clone: Antigen: not known.

Method: immunoSEQ multiplex PCR; TCRdb's copy keeps in-frame clones and lacks some. The sample has about 120,000 clones; nearly 90% are singletons. Trimming removed 4 bases at V and 10 bases at J, with 34 bases between. Germline-derived CDR1 and CDR2 are MRHNA and SNTAGT. CDR3 length: 19 amino acids. The TCR originated in an adult in good health. The chain carries TRBV6-4 and TRBJ1-1; weak D call: TRBD1 (5 bases). The specimen was peripheral blood, collected on day 0 of AZD1222 vaccination. CDR3: CASSVLYPDPPLGGVGAFF. Here the CDR3 DNA reads TGTGCCAGCAGTGTCCTTTACCCGGACCCACCACTCGGGGGGGTCGGAGCTTTCTTT.